This T cell receptor (beta chain) came from a study of Ad26.COV2.S vaccination and SARS-CoV-2 variants. Measured with immunoSEQ multiplex PCR; TCRdb has only the in-frame clones, and not every one. Found here are about 350,000 clones, 90% to 95% of them singletons; the top ten hold 3.9%. Germline CDR1 and CDR2: MNHEY and SVGAGI. This CDR3 has 14 amino acids. V lost 0 bases and J lost 4, with 9 bases in between. The rearrangement links TRBV6-5 to TRBJ1-1; no definite D call. The sequencing used peripheral blood, collected after recovery from COVID-19. The receptor was isolated from a human donor who had recovered from COVID-19. CDR3 DNA: TGTGCCAGCAGTTACTCAGGAACGACCACTGAAGCTTTCTTT. This encodes CASSYSGTTTEAFF.